This record covers a single T cell receptor (beta chain). These data come from a study of shared clonotypes between healthy human individuals. Method: immunoSEQ multiplex PCR; TCRdb's copy keeps in-frame clones and lacks some. The sample contains millions of clones, 85% to 95% of which appear only once. The CDR3 extends over 18 amino acids. Germline V gene lookup returns CDR1 SGHRS and CDR2 YFSETQ. The V end lost 1 base, the J end lost 0 bases, and 17 bases lay between the germline ends. The sequencing sample was made of naive CD4+ T cells from PBMCs. The sample's subset: CD45RA+ positively selected. This chain connects TRBV5-1 to TRBJ1-3; D may be TRBD1 (5 bases). The TCR originated in a young man in good health. Some clones in this sample may be carry-over from other donors' samples. The CDR3: CASSLFDAGPSSGNTIYF. CDR3 DNA sequence: TGCGCCAGCAGCTTGTTCGATGCAGGGCCCAGCTCTGGAAACACCATATATTTT.